These 20 T cell receptor beta chains originate from one sample sequenced in a study of blood T cell repertoires in COVID-19 (TCRdb year 2020). Libraries were made using the immunoSEQ multiplex PCR assay. What TCRdb holds here is the immuneACCESS table cut down to in-frame rearrangements. Part of the clones is not present; checked against another copy, under half of the missing clones reflect an unresolved V gene, and the others are unexplained. A total of around 200,000 clones appear in this sample, 87% of them only once. Around 2.3% of the sample belongs to the ten largest clones. The sample comprised peripheral blood. These TCRs come from a man in his forties with active or convalescent COVID-19.

In its sample, this clone was seen a few times. The rearrangement uses TRBV24-1 and TRBJ2-1, with TRBD1 matching 7 bases. Germline lookup yields CDR1 KGHDR and CDR2 SFDVKD. V lost 3 bases to trimming and J lost 3 bases; unmatched junction nucleotides: 7. The CDR3 runs 16 residues. This chain's CDR3 is CATSDRQGNSYNEQFF. The CDR3 nucleotides read TGTGCCACCAGTGATCGACAGGGAAATAGCTACAATGAGCAGTTCTTC.

V is TRBV7-2 and J is TRBJ2-7; 7 bases match TRBD2. Germline CDR1 and CDR2: SGHTA and FQGNSA. The CDR3 is 18 residues long. V trimming: 3 bases; J trimming: 2 bases; junction bases outside the gene matches: 16. CDR3 bases: TGTGCCAGCAGCTTTTGGGGAATAGCGGGCTCCCGGCCCTACGAGCAGTACTTC. Its translation is CASSFWGIAGSRPYEQYF. Drawing the rest from reference TRBV7-2 and TRBJ2-7, the complete variable domain is GAGVSQSPSNKVTEKGKDVELRCDPISGHTALYWYRQSLGQGLEFLIYFQGNSAPDKSGLPSDRFSAERTGGSVSTLTIQRTQQEDSAVYLCASSFWGIAGSRPYEQYFGPGTRLTVT.

CDR3 nucleotides: TGTGCCAGCAGCGCGACAGGGCGGGTCAACACCTTC. This translates into CASSATGRVNTF. The chain links TRBV7-9 to TRBJ1-2; 7 nucleotides line up with TRBD1. The V gene's germline CDR1 is SEHNR and CDR2 FQNEAQ (reference sequence). With 5 bases clipped from V and 12 bases from J, the junction kept 9 bases outside the gene matches. The CDR3 has 12 residues.

The chain couples TRBV5-6 to TRBJ2-5; D is perhaps TRBD2 (6 bases). The germline gives CDR1 SGHDT, CDR2 YYEEEE. CDR3 length: 16 amino acids. V was trimmed by 2 bases and J by 3 bases, leaving 17 bases between them. The CDR3 here is CASSFTPSETKETQYF. DNA of the CDR3: TGTGCCAGCAGCTTTACGCCTAGCGAGACAAAAGAGACCCAGTACTTC.

V usage is TRBV11-1 and J usage is TRBJ2-4, with 8 bases identical to TRBD1. The J segment lost 4 bases and the V segment lost 4 bases, leaving 9 bases of the junction unmatched. Germline values: CDR1 SGHAT, CDR2 FQDESV (reference sequence). This CDR3 has 16 amino acids. The CDR3 reads CASSSDRVLAKNIQYF. DNA for the CDR3: TGTGCCAGCAGCTCGGACAGGGTGCTAGCAAAAAACATTCAGTACTTC.

In this sample, this clone turned up once. CDR3 sequence: CAFQLARAQYF. The CDR3 DNA reads TGTGCCTTTCAGCTAGCAAGGGCCCAGTACTTC. The rearrangement uses TRBV5-4 and TRBJ2-5; tentatively, D is TRBD2 (5 bases). Germline V lookup: CDR1 SGHNT, CDR2 YYREEE (reference sequence). This CDR3 is built from 11 residues. Trimming left V 10 bases short and J 9 bases short, with 16 bases between. Supplemented by reference TRBV5-4 and TRBJ2-5, the full variable domain reads ETGVTQSPTHLIKTRGQQVTLRCSSQSGHNTVSWYQQALGQGPQFIFQYYREEENGRGNFPPRFSGLQFPNYSSELNVNALELDDSALYLCAFQLARAQYFGPGTRLLVL.

The CDR3 nucleotides read TGTGCCAGCAACATGTGGGACAGGGGACGCACAGATACGCAGTATTTT. This encodes CASNMWDRGRTDTQYF. The chain links TRBV9 to TRBJ2-3; 10 positions agree with TRBD1. Germline V gene data show CDR1 as SGDLS and CDR2 as YYNGEE. V was clipped by 6 bases and J by 1 base; unmatched bases: 8. This CDR3 spans 16 amino acids.

This clone was observed a single time. The rearrangement uses TRBV9 and TRBJ2-1, with 7 bases identical to TRBD1. Losses at the gene ends were 3 bases for V and 4 bases for J; bases not matched to a gene: 7. Germline V gives CDR1 SGDLS, CDR2 YYNGEE. The CDR3 has 15 amino acids. The CDR3 sequence is CASSATGTAYNEQFF. For the CDR3, the DNA is TGTGCCAGCAGCGCCACCGGGACAGCTTACAATGAGCAGTTCTTC. Full variable domain (rest looked up from reference TRBV9 and TRBJ2-1): DSGVTQTPKHLITATGQRVTLRCSPRSGDLSVYWYQQSLDQGLQFLIQYYNGEERAKGNILERFSAQQFPDLHSELNLSSLELGDSALYFCASSATGTAYNEQFFGPGTRLTVL.

The chain recombines TRBV6-1 with TRBJ2-1, with D possibly being TRBD2 (6 bases). The germline V gene encodes CDR1 MNHNS and CDR2 SASEGT. Between the trimmed V and J ends, which lost 3 bases and 1 base, there was a span of 7 bases. The CDR3 covers 14 residues. CDR3 region: CASSEAGSYNEQFF. The DNA for the CDR3 is TGTGCCAGCAGTGAGGCGGGGTCCTACAATGAGCAGTTCTTC.

The CDR3 nucleotides read TGCGCCAGCAGCCAGGGGGCCTCCTACGAGCAGTACTTC. Amino acids: CASSQGASYEQYF. The chain links TRBV4-3 to TRBJ2-7; a weak D match, TRBD1 (6 bases). In germline, CDR1 is LGHNA, CDR2 YSLEER. There are 13 residues in the CDR3. V was clipped by 3 bases and J by 0 bases, with 6 bases between them.

This rearrangement joins TRBV6-5 to TRBJ1-5, with no clear D. CDR1 and CDR2 (germline): MNHEY, SVGAGI. The CDR3 covers 13 residues. V lost 8 bases, J lost 3 bases, and 11 bases lay in between. CDR3 DNA: TGTGCCAGCGCGTGGGCCGTCAATCAGCCCCAGCATTTT. It yields the protein CASAWAVNQPQHF.

The CDR3 bases are TGTGCCAGCAGTTACCCGGGACAGGGATTGAGGAACTATGGCTACACCTTC. Its translation: CASSYPGQGLRNYGYTF. The chain uses TRBV28 and TRBJ1-2, with 9 bases fitting TRBD1. The germline V gene has CDR1 MDHEN and CDR2 SYDVKM. V lost 4 bases and J lost 2; bases outside the gene matches: 11. This CDR3 has 17 residues.

The gene calls are TRBV4-1 and TRBJ2-7; 9 nucleotides match TRBD1. The V segment lost 3 bases and the J segment 7 bases; nucleotides outside the gene matches: 16. This CDR3 contains 17 residues. CDR1 and CDR2 from the germline V gene are MGHRA and YSYEKL. The CDR3 region has the DNA TGCGCCAGCAGCCAGGACCAAACCTGGGACAGGGCGTATGAGCAGTACTTC. This gives the protein CASSQDQTWDRAYEQYF.

This chain joins TRBV6-5 and TRBJ2-1, with a possible D match to TRBD2 (6 bases). Germline V gene sequence: CDR1 MNHEY, CDR2 SVGAGI. V lost 6 bases, J lost 10 bases, and 22 bases lay in between. This CDR3 spans 15 amino acids. The CDR3 coding sequence is TGTGCCAGCAGGTCCCCCGCACGGGTAGGGAGGGAGCAGTTCTTC. Its translation: CASRSPARVGREQFF.

V gene TRBV30 combines with J gene TRBJ2-1; the D gene is possibly TRBD2 (6 bases). This CDR3 is built from 15 residues. Germline V gene lookup returns CDR1 GTSNPN and CDR2 SVGIG (reference sequence). V was shortened by 0 bases and J by 0 bases, with 9 bases between the two germline ends. The CDR3: CAWSVRGSSYNEQFF. CDR3 sequence (DNA): TGTGCCTGGAGTGTACGGGGGAGCTCCTACAATGAGCAGTTCTTC.

The genes are TRBV5-1 and TRBJ2-2; 11 nucleotides align to TRBD2. CDR1 is SGHRS and CDR2 is YFSETQ in the germline V gene. The CDR3 spans 16 residues. J gave up 3 bases and V 4 bases, and 5 bases lay outside the gene matches. The CDR3 loop reads CASSATSGGDTGELFF. Here the CDR3 DNA reads TGCGCCAGCAGCGCAACTAGCGGGGGTGACACCGGGGAGCTGTTTTTT.

The V and J genes are TRBV30 and TRBJ1-4; 8 bases align to TRBD1. The germline CDR1 and CDR2 sequences are GTSNPN and SVGIG (reference sequence). Trimming cost V 2 bases and J 8 bases; bases outside gene matches: 7. The CDR3 extends over 14 amino acids. This CDR3 reads CAWSPTGAYEKLFF. The CDR3 bases are TGTGCCTGGAGTCCGACAGGGGCCTACGAAAAACTGTTTTTT.

This clone turned up a few times. This sample includes further DNA sequences coding for the same CDR3. J is TRBJ1-5 and V is TRBV7-2; no clear D. CDR1 is SGHTA, CDR2 FQGNSA, per germline. The V end was cut by 5 bases, the J end by 4 bases, with 9 bases between. This CDR3 region has 13 residues. The CDR3 loop reads CASSVRGNQPQHF. The CDR3 DNA reads as TGTGCCAGCAGCGTACGGGGAAATCAGCCCCAGCATTTT.

In this sample, this clone turned up once. This chain joins TRBV12-5 and TRBJ2-2; D remains ambiguous. Germline CDR1 and CDR2: LGHNT and FRNRAP. Trimming took off 3 bases at V and 2 bases at J, with 7 bases between the two ends. The CDR3 loop spans 14 amino acids. DNA for the CDR3: TGTGCTAGTGGTTTATGGCCTAACACCGGGGAGCTGTTTTTT. Its translation is CASGLWPNTGELFF.

Written as DNA, the CDR3 is TGTGCCAGTAGTACCCGAGACAGGCTCAATCAGCCCCAGCATTTT. This translates into CASSTRDRLNQPQHF. The J gene is TRBJ1-5, the V gene TRBV19; maybe TRBD1 (6 bases). The CDR3 loop spans 15 amino acids. Trimming left V 4 bases short and J 3 bases short, with 13 bases between. Germline loops: CDR1 LNHDA, CDR2 SQIVND (reference sequence).